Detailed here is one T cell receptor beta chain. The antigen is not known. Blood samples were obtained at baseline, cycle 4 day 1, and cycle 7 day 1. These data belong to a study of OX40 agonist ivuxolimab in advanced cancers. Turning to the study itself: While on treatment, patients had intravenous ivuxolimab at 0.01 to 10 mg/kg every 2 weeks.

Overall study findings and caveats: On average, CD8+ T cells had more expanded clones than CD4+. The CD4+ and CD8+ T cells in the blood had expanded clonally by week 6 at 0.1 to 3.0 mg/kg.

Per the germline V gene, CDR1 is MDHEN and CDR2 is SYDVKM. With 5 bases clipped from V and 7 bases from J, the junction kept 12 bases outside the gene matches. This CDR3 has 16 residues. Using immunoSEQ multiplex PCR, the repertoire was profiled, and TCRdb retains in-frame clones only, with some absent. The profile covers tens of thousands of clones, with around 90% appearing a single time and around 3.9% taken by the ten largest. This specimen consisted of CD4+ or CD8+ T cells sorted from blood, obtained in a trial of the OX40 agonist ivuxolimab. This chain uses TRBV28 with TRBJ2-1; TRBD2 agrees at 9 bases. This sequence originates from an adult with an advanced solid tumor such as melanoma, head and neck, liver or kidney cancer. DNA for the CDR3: TGTGCCAGCAGTCTAGATGCCGCGGCGGGAGGGAATGAGCAGTTCTTC. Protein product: CASSLDAAAGGNEQFF. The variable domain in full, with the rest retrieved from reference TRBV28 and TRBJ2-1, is DVKVTQSSRYLVKRTGEKVFLECVQDMDHENMFWYRQDPGLGLRLIYFSYDVKMKEKGDIPEGYSVSREKKERFSLILESASTNQTSMYLCASSLDAAAGGNEQFFGPGTRLTVL.